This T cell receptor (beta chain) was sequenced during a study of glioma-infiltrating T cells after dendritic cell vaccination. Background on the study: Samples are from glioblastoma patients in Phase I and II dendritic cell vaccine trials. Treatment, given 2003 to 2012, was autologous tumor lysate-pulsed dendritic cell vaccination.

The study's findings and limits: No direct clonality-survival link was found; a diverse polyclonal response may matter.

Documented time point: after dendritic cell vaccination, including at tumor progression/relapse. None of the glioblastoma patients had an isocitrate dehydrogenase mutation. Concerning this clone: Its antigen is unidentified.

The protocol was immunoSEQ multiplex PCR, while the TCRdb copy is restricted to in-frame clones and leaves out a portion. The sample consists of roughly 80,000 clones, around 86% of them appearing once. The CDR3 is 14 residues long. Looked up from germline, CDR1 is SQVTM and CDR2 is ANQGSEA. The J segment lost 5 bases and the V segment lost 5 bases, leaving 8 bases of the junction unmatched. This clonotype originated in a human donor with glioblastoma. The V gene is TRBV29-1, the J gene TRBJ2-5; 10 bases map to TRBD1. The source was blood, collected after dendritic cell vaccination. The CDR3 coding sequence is TGCAGCGTTCCGGGACAGGGGTATCCGGAGACCCAGTACTTC. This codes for CSVPGQGYPETQYF.